One sample yielded the 7 T cell receptor beta chains listed below, sequenced in a study of T-cell memory formation after mild COVID-19. MiXCR, run by TCRdb on the 5' RACE reads, gives a single entry per CDR3 protein. Seen here are 89,000 or so distinct CDR3 sequences, around 13% observed once, and the top ten hold about 40%. The specimen was PBMCs or a T cell subset sorted from them (not recorded which). Receptor source: a man in his late teens or twenties who had mild COVID-19 (a few samples of this study predate the infection). Cell type and time point are not known.

This clonotype was picked up a small number of times. CDR3 in amino acids: CASSSRQYEQYV. The CDR3 DNA sequence: TGTGCCAGCAGTTCCCGACAATACGAGCAGTACGTC. The chain is built from TRBV7-2 and TRBJ2-7; D is undetermined. Germline V lookup: CDR1 SGHTA, CDR2 FQGNSA. The CDR3 totals 12 residues. V was cut by 6 bases and J by 4 bases, with 10 bases left in between.

The chain uses TRBV4-3 and TRBJ2-1, with a possible D match to TRBD2 (6 bases). Trimming left V 0 bases short and J 0 bases short, with 12 bases between. Germline CDR1 reads LGHNA; CDR2 reads YSLEER. The CDR3 covers 17 residues. The CDR3 reads CASSQDSLGGSYNEQFF. In nucleotides, the CDR3 is TGCGCCAGCAGCCAAGATTCCCTGGGGGGCTCCTACAATGAGCAGTTCTTC.

This clonotype was detected only a few times. The V gene is TRBV4-1, the J gene TRBJ1-5, with D uncertain. CDR3 length equals 15 residues. Between the trimmed V and J ends, which lost 4 bases and 7 bases, there was a span of 17 bases. Germline V lookup: CDR1 MGHRA, CDR2 YSYEKL. This CDR3 reads CASSPVVAGEQPQHF. The CDR3 coding sequence is TGCGCCAGCAGCCCCGTGGTGGCAGGTGAGCAGCCCCAGCATTTT.

The chain uses TRBV23-1 and TRBJ1-5; 7 bases are a match to TRBD1. TRBV23-1 carries the ORF label, with uncertain function. CDR3 size: 15 residues. J was trimmed by 2 bases and V by 1 base; bases with no gene match: 2. The CDR3 spells CASSQYQGGNQPQHF. DNA for the CDR3: TGCGCCAGCAGTCAATACCAGGGGGGCAATCAGCCCCAGCATTTT.

The chain has TRBV28 and TRBJ1-5; 7 positions match TRBD1. Trimming at V came to 4 bases and at J to 0 bases, leaving 9 bases not matched to a gene. This CDR3 is built from 17 residues. Germline V CDR1 and CDR2: MDHEN, SYDVKM. The CDR3 reads CASSSRQGGFSNQPQHF. In DNA, the CDR3 is TGTGCCAGCAGTTCCAGACAGGGCGGATTTAGCAATCAGCCCCAGCATTTT.

This clonotype was observed at least ten times. This chain links TRBV5-1 with TRBJ2-1; 12 bases agree with TRBD2. The ends lost 4 bases at V and 5 bases at J; junction bases unmatched: 4. CDR3 length equals 15 residues. The germline gives CDR1 SGHRS, CDR2 YFSETQ. CDR3 sequence: CASSPGLAGHNEQFF. The DNA for the CDR3 is TGCGCCAGCAGCCCAGGACTAGCGGGGCACAATGAGCAGTTCTTC.

This clonotype came up a few times. J is TRBJ2-2 and V is TRBV7-2; D ambiguous. CDR3 length equals 14 residues. The ends were cut back, 4 bases at V and 1 base at J, with 7 bases in the middle. Germline CDR1 reads SGHTA; CDR2 reads FQGNSA. As DNA, the CDR3 is TGTGCCAGCAGCTCTGCAGGGAACACCGGGGAGCTGTTTTTT. This gives the protein CASSSAGNTGELFF.